In this sample, the clone carrying this T cell receptor beta chain turned up a few times. Amplification yielded TCR beta CDR3 regions, with RNA transcripts as the source. HTBI primers were the set used in a first-round RT-PCR of the TCR CDR3. TCRdb itself ran the multiplex PCR reads through MiXCR, one entry per CDR3 protein. The sample lists 370,000 or so distinct CDR3 sequences, just under 25% seen once, with 73% in the top ten. The entry originates in a study of T cells in Graves' hyperthyroidism and ophthalmopathy. This sequence originates from a man aged 45 to 65 with Graves' hyperthyroidism. Source material: blood.

CDR3 nucleotide sequence: TGTGCCAGCAGTGAAGCCTCCCCGGCCTTTTCCAGCTCCTACGAGCAGTACTTC. Residues: CASSEASPAFSSSYEQYF. The chain has TRBV6-1 and TRBJ2-7, with D unclear. Trimming left V 0 bases short and J 0 bases short, with 18 bases between. CDR3 length equals 18 residues. Looked up from germline, CDR1 is MNHNS and CDR2 is SASEGT.